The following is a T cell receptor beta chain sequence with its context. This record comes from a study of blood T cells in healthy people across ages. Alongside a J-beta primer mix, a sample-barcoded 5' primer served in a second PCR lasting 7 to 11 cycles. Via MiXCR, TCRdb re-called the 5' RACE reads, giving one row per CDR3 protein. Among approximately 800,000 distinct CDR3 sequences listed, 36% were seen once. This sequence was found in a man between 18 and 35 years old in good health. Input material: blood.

The CDR3: CASGARDRGSYEQYF. The CDR3 DNA is TGTGCCAGCGGCGCACGGGACAGGGGATCCTACGAGCAGTACTTC. The genes are TRBV7-9 and TRBJ2-5; 10 nucleotides line up with TRBD1. The closer fit of TRBJ2-7 to the DNA end suggests the J call may be wrong. From germline, CDR1 is SEHNR and CDR2 FQNEAQ (reference sequence). The CDR3 is made up of 15 amino acids.